The present entry profiles one T cell receptor beta chain with its context. Its antigen is unknown. The data were obtained in a study of cytomegalovirus exposure and HLA in healthy donors. The CDR3 runs to 22 residues. Germline CDR1 is MDHEN and CDR2 is SYDVKM. J was trimmed by 1 base and V by 1 base; bases with no gene match: 22. Overall study findings and caveats: A few CMV-associated chains proved CMV antigen-specific in vitro.

With 60 Vbeta and 13 Jbeta primers, the PCR was carried out. Assay: immunoSEQ multiplex PCR; the TCRdb copy retains only in-frame clones and omits some. The sample lists approximately 160,000 clones; around 70% were seen once. This clonotype was sampled from a man aged 18 to 29 in good health and CMV-seropositive. Sequencing was performed on PBMCs. The chain recombines TRBV28 with TRBJ2-1, with 7 positions matching TRBD1. The CDR3 DNA reads as TGTGCCAGCAGTTTATCCCCTCATATACCCTTTGGGTCGGGACAGTCCTACAATGAGCAGTTCTTC. Translation: CASSLSPHIPFGSGQSYNEQFF.